These T cell receptor beta chains were read from a single sample in a study of OX40 agonist ivuxolimab in advanced cancers. Profiled with immunoSEQ multiplex PCR; TCRdb holds only in-frame clones, not every one. Altogether 55,000 to 75,000 clones are present, around four fifths being singletons, with the ten largest covering about a tenth. The specimen comprised CD4+ or CD8+ T cells sorted from blood, sampled in a trial of the OX40 agonist ivuxolimab. These receptors were collected from an adult with an advanced solid tumor such as melanoma, head and neck, liver or kidney cancer. The CDR3 runs from the conserved cysteine through the conserved F or W. A D gene is named only where the DNA matches it firmly. Clone size is shown for a subset of rows, as once, few, many or a class of expanded clone.

V gene,J gene,clone size,D gene,CDR3 protein,CDR3 DNA
TRBV5-1,TRBJ1-1,few,NA,CASSMEENTEAFF,TGCGCCAGCAGCATGGAGGAGAACACTGAAGCTTTCTTT
TRBV4-3,TRBJ1-1,NA,NA,CASSQETQLLNTEAFF,TGCGCCAGCAGCCAAGAGACGCAGCTTTTGAACACTGAAGCTTTCTTT
TRBV4-1,TRBJ2-7,once,NA,CASSQDYGVSQYF,TGCGCCAGCAGCCAAGATTATGGCGTTTCGCAGTACTTC
TRBV5-1,TRBJ1-1,NA,NA,CASSLTGENTEAFF,TGCGCCAGCAGCTTGACAGGTGAGAACACTGAAGCTTTCTTT
TRBV7-2,TRBJ2-7,NA,TRBD1,CASSLIGQASHEQYF,TGTGCCAGCAGCCTAATAGGACAGGCCTCCCACGAGCAGTACTTC
TRBV7-2,TRBJ2-7,NA,NA,CASSPSSYEQYF,TGTGCCAGCAGCCCTTCCTCCTACGAGCAGTACTTC
TRBV27,TRBJ2-2,NA,NA,CASSFPYGTGELFF,TGTGCCAGCAGTTTCCCCTATGGGACCGGGGAGCTGTTTTTT
TRBV9,TRBJ1-2,NA,TRBD1,CASSVTTGDYGYTF,TGTGCCAGCAGCGTTACCACAGGGGACTATGGCTACACCTTC
TRBV27,TRBJ1-1,once,NA,CASSSWSGGTEAFF,TGTGCCAGCAGTTCCTGGTCGGGGGGGACTGAAGCTTTCTTT
TRBV6-1,TRBJ1-5,once,TRBD1,CASNRQGKNQPQHF,TGTGCCAGCAACCGACAGGGGAAGAATCAGCCCCAGCATTTT
TRBV30,TRBJ2-1,once,TRBD2,CAWRTSGGPSEQFF,TGTGCCTGGAGGACTAGCGGAGGACCCTCGGAGCAGTTCTTC
TRBV11-3,TRBJ2-1,once,TRBD2,CASSSRRGLADNEQFF,TGTGCCAGCAGCTCTCGGAGGGGACTAGCCGACAATGAGCAGTTCTTC
TRBV9,TRBJ2-7,NA,TRBD1,CASSVGDRGHDEQYF,TGTGCCAGCAGCGTAGGGGACAGGGGGCACGACGAGCAGTACTTC
TRBV13,TRBJ2-3,NA,TRBD1,CASSSPSDRSRTDTQYF,TGTGCCAGCAGCTCCCCCTCGGACAGGTCTCGCACAGATACGCAGTATTTT